This entry lists 8 T cell receptor beta chains sequenced from one sample in a study of blood T cell repertoires in COVID-19. Sequenced by immunoSEQ multiplex PCR; TCRdb stores in-frame clones only, minus some. The sample consists of under 350,000 clones, 65% to 90% of them appearing once. Sequences were obtained from PBMCs or T cells enriched from blood (not recorded which). Every receptor here comes from a middle-aged woman with acute COVID-19.

This clone was observed a few times. The V call is TRBV11-3, the J call TRBJ2-2; D ambiguous. V lost 5 bases to trimming and J lost 1 base, with 11 bases between them. The CDR3 extends over 15 amino acids. Germline CDR1 reads SGHNT; CDR2 reads YENEEA. CDR3 coding DNA: TGTGCCAGCAGCCCGACTCTGGGGAACACCGGGGAGCTGTTTTTT. As protein: CASSPTLGNTGELFF.

This clone was detected once. Other DNA sequences in this sample translate to the same CDR3. The chain combines TRBV3-1 (or the pseudogene TRBV3-2) with TRBJ2-7; D unclear. This CDR3 contains 12 residues. V lost 4 bases and J 1 base, leaving 5 bases between the germline ends. The germline gives CDR1 LGHDT, CDR2 YNNKEL (reference sequence). The CDR3 spells CASSRTSYEQYF. The CDR3 nucleotides read TGTGCCAGCAGCCGCACTTCCTACGAGCAGTACTTC.

This clone has just one count. V gene TRBV7-3 combines with J gene TRBJ2-3; 12 positions agree with TRBD1. Germline CDR1 SGHTA, CDR2 FQGTGA. Germline trimming cut 5 bases from V and 6 bases from J; bases unmatched to any gene: 12. This CDR3 comprises 17 residues. The CDR3 nucleotides read TGTGCCAGCAGCCAGATCGGGACAGGGGGCTTAACGGATACGCAGTATTTT. Translated, it gives CASSQIGTGGLTDTQYF.

This chain joins TRBV7-9 and TRBJ2-1, with TRBD2 identical over 9 bases. The germline gives CDR1 SEHNR, CDR2 FQNEAQ (reference sequence). The V segment lost 1 base and the J segment 4 bases; nucleotides outside the gene matches: 8. This CDR3 has 17 residues. The chain's CDR3 is CASSLDVREGYYNEQFF. The CDR3 region has the DNA TGTGCCAGCAGCTTAGATGTGCGGGAGGGCTATTACAATGAGCAGTTCTTC. The full variable domain, rest sourced from reference TRBV7-9 and TRBJ2-1, is DTGVSQNPRHKITKRGQNVTFRCDPISEHNRLYWYRQTLGQGPEFLTYFQNEAQLEKSRLLSDRFSAERPKGSFSTLEIQRTEQGDSAMYLCASSLDVREGYYNEQFFGPGTRLTVL.

V is TRBV4-3 and J is TRBJ2-4, with D possibly matching TRBD2 (5 bases). The CDR3 extends over 13 amino acids. Germline assignment: CDR1 LGHNA and CDR2 YSLEER. Trimming pared 0 bases from V and 8 bases from J, leaving 8 bases between. The CDR3 is CASSQDLRDIQYF. The DNA of the CDR3 is TGCGCCAGCAGCCAAGATTTGAGGGACATTCAGTACTTC.

In nucleotides, the CDR3 is TGTGCCACCAGTGGGACAGGGGGGATACAAGAGACCCAGTACTTC. Protein product: CATSGTGGIQETQYF. The gene calls are TRBV24-1 and TRBJ2-5; TRBD1 aligns across 10 bases. Germline CDR1 reads KGHDR; CDR2 reads SFDVKD. V was clipped by 5 bases and J by 2 bases; unmatched bases: 4. The CDR3 consists of 15 residues.

This chain links TRBV7-9 with TRBJ2-4; 13 nucleotides align to TRBD2. The germline CDR1 and CDR2 sequences are SEHNR and FQNEAQ (reference sequence). The junction had 0 bases not matched to a gene; V was cut back by 1 base and J by 6 bases. The CDR3 has 15 amino acids. CDR3 coding DNA: TGTGCCAGCAGCTTAGGGACTAGCGGGAGAAACATTCAGTACTTC. Translating it yields CASSLGTSGRNIQYF.

The chain uses TRBV5-1 and TRBJ2-2; D is unresolved. The CDR3 has 14 amino acids. Between the trimmed V and J ends, which lost 0 bases and 6 bases, there was a span of 9 bases. Germline loops: CDR1 SGHRS, CDR2 YFSETQ. The CDR3 sequence: CASSLAARAGELFF. CDR3 nucleotides: TGCGCCAGCAGCTTGGCGGCTCGGGCCGGGGAGCTGTTTTTT.